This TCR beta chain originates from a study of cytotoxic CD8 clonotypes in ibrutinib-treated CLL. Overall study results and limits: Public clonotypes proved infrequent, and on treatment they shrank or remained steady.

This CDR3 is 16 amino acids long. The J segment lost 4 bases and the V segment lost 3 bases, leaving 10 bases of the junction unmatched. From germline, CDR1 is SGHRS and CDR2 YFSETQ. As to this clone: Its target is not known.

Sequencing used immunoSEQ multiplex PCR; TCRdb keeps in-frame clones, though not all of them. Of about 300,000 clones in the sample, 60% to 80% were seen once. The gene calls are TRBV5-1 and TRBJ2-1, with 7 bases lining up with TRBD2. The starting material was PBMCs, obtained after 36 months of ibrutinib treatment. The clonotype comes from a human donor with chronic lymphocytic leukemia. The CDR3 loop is CASSYLTSTVYNEQFF. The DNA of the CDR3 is TGCGCCAGCAGCTACCTGACTAGCACCGTTTACAATGAGCAGTTCTTC.